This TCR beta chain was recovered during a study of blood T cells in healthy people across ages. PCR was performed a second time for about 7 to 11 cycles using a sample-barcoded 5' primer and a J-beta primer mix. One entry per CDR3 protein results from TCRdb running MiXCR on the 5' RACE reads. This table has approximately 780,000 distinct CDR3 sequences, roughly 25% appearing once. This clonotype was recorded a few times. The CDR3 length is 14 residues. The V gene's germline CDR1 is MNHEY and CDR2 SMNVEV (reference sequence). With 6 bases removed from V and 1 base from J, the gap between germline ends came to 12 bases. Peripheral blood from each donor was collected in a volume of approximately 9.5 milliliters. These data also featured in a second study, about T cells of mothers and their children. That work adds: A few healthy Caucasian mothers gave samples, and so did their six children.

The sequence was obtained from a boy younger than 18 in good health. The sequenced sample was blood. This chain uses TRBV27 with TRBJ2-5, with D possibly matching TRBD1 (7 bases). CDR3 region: CASRLQGGQETQYF. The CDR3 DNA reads TGTGCCAGCAGGCTTCAGGGGGGCCAAGAGACCCAGTACTTC.